Following are 14 T cell receptor beta chains from one sample sequenced in a study of cytomegalovirus exposure and HLA in healthy donors. The study ran its PCR with 60 Vbeta and 13 Jbeta primers. Produced via immunoSEQ multiplex PCR; TCRdb's table is partial and in-frame only. Here the sample spans around 110,000 clones, 70% to 85% being singletons. The specimen was PBMCs. These receptors all come from a male donor in good health and CMV-seronegative.

This chain uses TRBV5-1 with TRBJ1-4; D possibly corresponds to TRBD1 (5 bases). Trimming stripped 3 bases from V and 8 bases from J, with 17 bases between. CDR1 is SGHRS, CDR2 YFSETQ, per germline. CDR3 size: 15 residues. In DNA form, the CDR3 reads TGCGCCAGCAGCTCGGTGGGGCGCTTGGAGGAAAAACTGTTTTTT. Residues: CASSSVGRLEEKLFF.

The CDR3 bases are TGTGCCAGCAGCTTACGGGGGGAGACCCAGTACTTC. This encodes CASSLRGETQYF. The J gene is TRBJ2-5, the V gene TRBV7-2, with D perhaps matching TRBD2 (6 bases). The ends were cut back, 2 bases at V and 5 bases at J, with 6 bases in the middle. This CDR3 region has 12 residues. Germline V gene lookup returns CDR1 SGHTA and CDR2 FQGNSA.

This clone is a singleton in its sample. This chain links TRBV5-1 with TRBJ1-5, with D hard to call. Germline CDR1 SGHRS, CDR2 YFSETQ. The CDR3 is made up of 15 amino acids. V was pared by 0 bases and J by 0 bases, with 7 bases between. The CDR3 protein is CASSLVPDSNQPQHF. CDR3 nucleotides: TGCGCCAGCAGCTTGGTCCCAGATAGCAATCAGCCCCAGCATTTT.

The gene calls are TRBV7-8 and TRBJ2-5; D not resolved. Gene TRBJ2-7 matches the end of the DNA better, so the J call may be wrong. CDR1 is SGHVS, CDR2 FQNEAQ, per germline. The CDR3 consists of 12 residues. CDR3 sequence reads: CASSFTDYEQYF. The CDR3 bases are TGTGCCAGCAGCTTTACAGACTACGAGCAGTACTTC.

Details on this clone: A read error may produce the germline difference seen at one junction end. DNA for the CDR3: TGTGCCACCAGCGGAGATAGACAGAGCAAAGAGACCCAGTACTTC. Protein product: CATSGDRQSKETQYF. This rearrangement joins TRBV15 to TRBJ2-5, with D maybe TRBD1 (5 bases). The CDR3 covers 15 residues. Germline lookup yields CDR1 LNHNV and CDR2 YYDKDF (reference sequence).

The V gene is TRBV11-2, the J gene TRBJ2-3; 10 bases line up with TRBD2. Germline CDR1 is SGHAT and CDR2 is FQNNGV. The CDR3 spans 17 residues. V was clipped by 3 bases and J by 3 bases; unmatched bases: 9. The CDR3 DNA is TGTGCCAGCAGCTTGCGCCCTAGCGGGAGAATTACAGATACGCAGTATTTT. This encodes CASSLRPSGRITDTQYF. The full variable domain, with the rest looked up from reference TRBV11-2 and TRBJ2-3, is EAGVAQSPRYKIIEKRQSVAFWCNPISGHATLYWYQQILGQGPKLLIQFQNNGVVDDSQLPKDRFSAERLKGVDSTLKIQPAKLEDSAVYLCASSLRPSGRITDTQYFGPGTRLTVL.

The chain is built from TRBV6-5 and TRBJ2-5; 12 bases are shared with TRBD2. In germline, CDR1 is MNHEY, CDR2 SVGAGI. The CDR3 runs to 16 residues. Losses at the gene ends were 0 bases for V and 1 base for J; bases not matched to a gene: 0. This CDR3 reads CASSYSTSGSQETQYF. The CDR3 DNA follows: TGTGCCAGCAGTTACTCGACTAGCGGGAGCCAAGAGACCCAGTACTTC.

This clone was seen a handful of times. The chain joins TRBV7-9 to TRBJ2-3, with 14 bases fitting TRBD2. With 5 bases clipped from V and 1 base from J, the junction kept 2 bases outside the gene matches. Per the germline V gene, CDR1 is SEHNR and CDR2 is FQNEAQ (reference sequence). The CDR3 is made up of 16 amino acids. The CDR3 sequence: CASSLGLAGGTDTQYF. CDR3 bases: TGTGCCAGCAGCCTGGGACTAGCGGGGGGCACAGATACGCAGTATTTT. Combining the CDR3 with reference TRBV7-9 and TRBJ2-3 gives the whole variable domain DTGVSQNPRHKITKRGQNVTFRCDPISEHNRLYWYRQTLGQGPEFLTYFQNEAQLEKSRLLSDRFSAERPKGSFSTLEIQRTEQGDSAMYLCASSLGLAGGTDTQYFGPGTRLTVL.

The chain is built from TRBV13 and TRBJ1-1, with 11 bases aligning to TRBD1. Per germline, CDR1 PRHDT and CDR2 FYEKMQ (reference sequence). Losses at the gene ends were 5 bases for V and 9 bases for J; bases not matched to a gene: 14. The CDR3 loop spans 16 amino acids. The CDR3 DNA reads TGTGCCAGCAGCGCAGACTTCCGGGACAGGGGGATTCAAGCTTTCTTT. The encoded protein is CASSADFRDRGIQAFF.

The gene calls are TRBV30 and TRBJ1-2; tentative D call: TRBD1 (6 bases). CDR1 GTSNPN and CDR2 SVGIG come from the germline V gene (reference sequence). This CDR3 contains 15 residues. V was clipped by 4 bases and J by 4 bases, with 19 bases between them. The CDR3 bases are TGTGCCTGGAATCCCCAGGCCGTAGGGGGCTATGGCTACACCTTC. Translated, it gives CAWNPQAVGGYGYTF.

The chain couples TRBV6-5 to TRBJ1-5; no clear D gene. The CDR3 runs 12 residues. Germline V CDR1 and CDR2: MNHEY, SVGAGI. With 8 bases removed from V and 2 bases from J, the gap between germline ends came to 7 bases. CDR3 nucleotides: TGTGCCAGCGCAGAACGCAATCAGCCCCAGCATTTT. Its translation: CASAERNQPQHF.

This chain joins TRBV7-2 and TRBJ1-2; a weak D match, TRBD1 (6 bases). Germline assignment: CDR1 SGHTA and CDR2 FQGNSA. This CDR3 has 14 amino acids. Trimming left V 0 bases short and J 4 bases short, with 9 bases between. As DNA, the CDR3 is TGTGCCAGCAGCTTAGCCGCCAGGGGCTATGGCTACACCTTC. Its translation: CASSLAARGYGYTF.

This chain links TRBV28 with TRBJ1-1; 10 positions match TRBD1. CDR1 and CDR2 (germline): MDHEN, SYDVKM. The CDR3 loop spans 15 amino acids. The V segment lost 11 bases and the J segment 0 bases; nucleotides outside the gene matches: 9. The CDR3 DNA reads as TGTGCCGTGCCACCGGGACAGGGGATGAACACTGAAGCTTTCTTT. Its translation is CAVPPGQGMNTEAFF.

The chain employs TRBV18 and TRBJ1-2; D unresolved. V was shortened by 0 bases and J by 4 bases, with 6 bases between the two germline ends. From germline, CDR1 is KGHSH and CDR2 LQKENI. The CDR3 is 13 residues long. CDR3 nucleotide sequence: TGTGCCAGCTCACCACCGATAGTCTATGGCTACACCTTC. Amino acids: CASSPPIVYGYTF.